This T cell receptor (beta chain) emerged from a study of T cell responses to AZD1222 COVID-19 vaccine. Study-wide context: Pooling of second doses given at about 4 or about 12 weeks was done.

This CDR3 is built from 16 residues. Trimming shortened V by 4 bases and J by 1 base, and 15 bases separated the two germline ends. Germline V CDR1 and CDR2: SGHKS, YYEKEE (reference sequence). Profiled with immunoSEQ multiplex PCR; TCRdb holds only in-frame clones, not every one. The data show around 30,000 clones, 93% seen once. Sequenced here: peripheral blood, sampled on day 0 of AZD1222 vaccination. The receptor's source is an adult in good health. The chain carries TRBV5-5 and TRBJ1-5; no clear D gene. The CDR3 DNA reads as TGTGCCAGCAGCCCCGGGTCTTCCCTAAGCAATCAGCCCCAGCATTTT. Its translation is CASSPGSSLSNQPQHF.